These 10 T cell receptor beta chains share one sample of origin, sequenced in a study of spatial heterogeneity in lung cancer. General observations from the study: The number of expanded tumor alpha and beta chains correlated with mutation number.

Their antigens remain unidentified. TCRdb reprocessed the 5' RACE reads via MiXCR and lists one record per CDR3 protein. This sample has about 6,900 distinct CDR3 sequences, with over 9.5% found just once. Time point noted: sample taken at primary tumor resection. The sequencing used lung tumor tissue, collected at surgery. The receptors were sampled from a male donor with early-stage non-small cell lung cancer.

This clonotype was observed at least ten times. In a library made to pick up alpha chains, this beta chain is a stray read with a size that means little. CDR3 sequence (DNA): TGTGCCAGCAGCCAGCCGGGGGCGCGTAATGGCTACACCTTC. Protein product: CASSQPGARNGYTF. The J gene is TRBJ1-2, the V gene TRBV7-2; perhaps TRBD1 as D (6 bases). Looked up from germline, CDR1 is SGHTA and CDR2 is FQGNSA. The V end lost 5 bases, the J end lost 6 bases, and 16 bases lay between the germline ends. The length of the CDR3 is 14 residues.

By sample share, this clonotype is medium-sized (0.01 to 0.1%). As an off-target read in a library built for alpha chains, this beta chain has a frequency of little significance. The chain is built from TRBV7-2 and TRBJ2-3; D not certain. CDR1 is SGHTA and CDR2 is FQGNSA in the germline V gene. Trimming pared 4 bases from V and 2 bases from J, leaving 7 bases between. The CDR3 is 13 amino acids. The CDR3 nucleotides read TGTGCCAGCAGCTGGTCTAACACAGATACGCAGTATTTT. Translating gives CASSWSNTDTQYF.

There are many counts of this clonotype. The library was built for alpha chains, so this beta chain is an off-target read and its size means little. The CDR3, as DNA: TGCAGTGCTCATGACAGGGGGCCTTTCTACGAGCAGTACTTC. This encodes CSAHDRGPFYEQYF. The J gene is TRBJ2-7, the V gene TRBV20-1; 10 bases map to TRBD1. V shed 5 bases, J shed 3 bases, and the junction held 7 bases outside the gene matches. CDR3 size: 14 residues. The germline gives CDR1 DFQATT, CDR2 SNEGSKA (reference sequence).

By share, this clonotype counts as medium-sized. This beta chain appears as a stray read in a library generated for alpha chains; its size is not informative. The rearrangement links TRBV4-2 to TRBJ2-3, with D perhaps matching TRBD2 (5 bases). The CDR3 is 15 amino acids. Between the trimmed V and J ends, which lost 0 bases and 1 base, there was a span of 8 bases. Germline CDR1 LGHNA, CDR2 YNFKEQ. The CDR3 is CASSQDRGGTDTQYF. In DNA, the CDR3 is TGTGCCAGCAGCCAAGATCGGGGAGGCACAGATACGCAGTATTTT.

The sample holds many counts of this clonotype. This beta chain is a stray sequence in a library constructed for alpha chains; its clone size is not meaningful. This chain connects TRBV6-6 to TRBJ2-7, with 9 positions matching TRBD1. CDR1 and CDR2 from the germline V gene are MNHNY and SVGAGI (reference sequence). The CDR3 extends over 14 amino acids. Trimming removed 5 bases from V and 2 bases from J; junction bases left unmatched: 4. The CDR3 is CASSRRDRAYEQYF. The CDR3 DNA is TGTGCCAGCAGTCGCCGGGACAGGGCCTACGAGCAGTACTTC.

In this sample, this clonotype is medium-sized. This beta chain represents an off-target read in a library built for alpha chains; its size is of limited meaning. The gene calls are TRBV29-1 and TRBJ1-2; D unclear. Germline values: CDR1 SQVTM, CDR2 ANQGSEA. The CDR3 covers 14 residues. V was clipped by 0 bases and J by 5 bases, with 13 bases between them. CDR3 amino acids: CSVEDSGGTYGYTF. The CDR3, as DNA: TGCAGCGTTGAAGATAGTGGTGGAACTTATGGCTACACCTTC.

Many counts were recorded for this clonotype. This beta chain slipped into a library made for alpha chains as a stray read, so its size is not meaningful. The rearrangement links TRBV5-4 to TRBJ1-2; D gene uncertain. V shed 2 bases and J shed 4 bases, with 15 bases lying between them. Germline V gene lookup returns CDR1 SGHNT and CDR2 YYREEE (reference sequence). This CDR3 spans 15 amino acids. In DNA, the CDR3 is TGTGCCAGCAGCTTTGGCGGATACAGTAGCTATGGCTACACCTTC. This sequence encodes CASSFGGYSSYGYTF.

This clonotype appeared many times. Because the library targeted alpha chains, this beta chain is an off-target read whose size means little. The V and J genes are TRBV20-1 and TRBJ1-5; D perhaps matches TRBD1 (5 bases). Germline V gene data show CDR1 as DFQATT and CDR2 as SNEGSKA (reference sequence). The CDR3 has 13 residues. V was shortened by 6 bases and J by 6 bases, with 15 bases between the two germline ends. CDR3 coding DNA: TGCAGTGCCCAGCAGACAGCGGGTCAGCCCCAGCATTTT. It specifies CSAQQTAGQPQHF.

This clonotype is deemed medium-sized. This beta chain is an off-target read within a library intended for alpha chains, so its frequency means little. This chain connects TRBV29-1 to TRBJ1-2; D not certain. Per germline, CDR1 SQVTM and CDR2 ANQGSEA. V was shortened by 5 bases and J by 5 bases, with 15 bases between the two germline ends. The CDR3 extends over 13 amino acids. The CDR3 sequence: CSVTRPAFYGYTF. CDR3 nucleotide sequence: TGCAGCGTTACCCGTCCTGCATTTTATGGCTACACCTTC. Combining the CDR3 with reference TRBV29-1 and TRBJ1-2 gives the whole variable domain SAVISQKPSRDICQRGTSLTIQCQVDSQVTMMFWYRQQPGQSLTLIATANQGSEATYESGFVIDKFPISRPNLTFSTLTVSNMSPEDSSIYLCSVTRPAFYGYTFGSGTRLTVV.

There are many counts of this clonotype. The library was prepared for alpha chains; this beta chain is a stray read, so its frequency means little. This chain connects TRBV9 to TRBJ2-4; 8 nucleotides agree with TRBD1. The length of the CDR3 is 19 residues. The V and J ends lost 4 bases and 0 bases, in that order; junction bases with no gene match: 15. CDR1 and CDR2 from the germline V gene are SGDLS and YYNGEE. The CDR3 bases are TGTGCCAGCAGCTACTGGACAGGGTTCGCACTCAGAGCCAAAAACATTCAGTACTTC. This sequence encodes CASSYWTGFALRAKNIQYF.